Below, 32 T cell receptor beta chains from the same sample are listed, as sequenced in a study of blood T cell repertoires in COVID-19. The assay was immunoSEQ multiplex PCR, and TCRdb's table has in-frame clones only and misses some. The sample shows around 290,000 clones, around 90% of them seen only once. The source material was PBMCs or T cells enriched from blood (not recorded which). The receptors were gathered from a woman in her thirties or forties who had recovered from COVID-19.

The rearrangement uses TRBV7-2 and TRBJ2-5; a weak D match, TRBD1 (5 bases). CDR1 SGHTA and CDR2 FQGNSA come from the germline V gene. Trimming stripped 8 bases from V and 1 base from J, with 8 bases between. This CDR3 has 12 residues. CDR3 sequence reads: CASGDSQETQYF. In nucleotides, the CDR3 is TGTGCCAGCGGCGACAGCCAAGAGACCCAGTACTTC.

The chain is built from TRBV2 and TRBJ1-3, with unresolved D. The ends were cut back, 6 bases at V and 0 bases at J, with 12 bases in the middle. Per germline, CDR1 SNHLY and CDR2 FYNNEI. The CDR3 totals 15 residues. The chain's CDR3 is CASRPNSNSGNTIYF. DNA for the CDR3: TGTGCCAGCAGACCCAACTCTAACTCTGGAAACACCATATATTTT.

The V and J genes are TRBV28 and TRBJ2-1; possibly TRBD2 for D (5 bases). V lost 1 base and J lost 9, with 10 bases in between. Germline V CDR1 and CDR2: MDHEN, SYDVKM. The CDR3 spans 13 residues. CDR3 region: CASSLYSAGEQFF. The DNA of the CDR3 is TGTGCCAGCAGTTTATACTCTGCGGGTGAGCAGTTCTTC. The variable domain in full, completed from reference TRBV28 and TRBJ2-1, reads DVKVTQSSRYLVKRTGEKVFLECVQDMDHENMFWYRQDPGLGLRLIYFSYDVKMKEKGDIPEGYSVSREKKERFSLILESASTNQTSMYLCASSLYSAGEQFFGPGTRLTVL.

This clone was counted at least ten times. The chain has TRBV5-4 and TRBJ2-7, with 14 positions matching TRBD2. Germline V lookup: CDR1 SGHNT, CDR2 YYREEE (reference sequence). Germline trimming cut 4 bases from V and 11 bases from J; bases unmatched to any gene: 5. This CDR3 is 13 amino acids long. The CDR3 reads CASSPGTSGSKYF. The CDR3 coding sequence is TGTGCCAGCAGCCCCGGGACTAGCGGGAGTAAGTACTTC.

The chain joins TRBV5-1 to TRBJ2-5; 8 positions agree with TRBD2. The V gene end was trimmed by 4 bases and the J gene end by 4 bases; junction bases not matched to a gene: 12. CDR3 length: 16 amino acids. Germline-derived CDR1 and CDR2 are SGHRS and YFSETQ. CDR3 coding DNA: TGCGCCAGCAGCGGGGCCAGCGGGGGAGCCCCAGAGACCCAGTACTTC. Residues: CASSGASGGAPETQYF.

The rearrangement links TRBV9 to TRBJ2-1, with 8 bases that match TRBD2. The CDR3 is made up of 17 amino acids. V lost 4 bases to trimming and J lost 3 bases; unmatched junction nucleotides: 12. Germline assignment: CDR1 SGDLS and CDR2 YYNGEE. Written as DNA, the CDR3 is TGTGCCAGCAGCCCCATAGGGGTAGCGGGGTTCTACAATGAGCAGTTCTTC. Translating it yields CASSPIGVAGFYNEQFF.

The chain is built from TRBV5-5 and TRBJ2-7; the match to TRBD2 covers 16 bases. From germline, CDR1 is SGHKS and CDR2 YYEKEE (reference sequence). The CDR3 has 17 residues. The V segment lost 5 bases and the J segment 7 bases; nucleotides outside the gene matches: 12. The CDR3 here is CASRPPGLAGGKGEQYF. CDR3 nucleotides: TGTGCCAGCAGGCCACCGGGACTAGCGGGGGGGAAGGGAGAGCAGTACTTC.

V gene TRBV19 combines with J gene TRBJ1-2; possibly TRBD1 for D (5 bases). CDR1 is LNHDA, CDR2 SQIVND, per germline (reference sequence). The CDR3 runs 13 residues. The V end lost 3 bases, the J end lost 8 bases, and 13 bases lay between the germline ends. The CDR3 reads CASSIEGLKGYTF. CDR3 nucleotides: TGTGCCAGTAGTATTGAGGGACTGAAGGGCTACACCTTC.

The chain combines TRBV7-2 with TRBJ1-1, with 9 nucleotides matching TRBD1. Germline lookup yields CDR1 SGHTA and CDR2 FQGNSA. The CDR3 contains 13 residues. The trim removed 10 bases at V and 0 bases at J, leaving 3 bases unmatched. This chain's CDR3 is CATGTGMNTEAFF. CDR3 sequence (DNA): TGTGCCACTGGGACAGGGATGAACACTGAAGCTTTCTTT.

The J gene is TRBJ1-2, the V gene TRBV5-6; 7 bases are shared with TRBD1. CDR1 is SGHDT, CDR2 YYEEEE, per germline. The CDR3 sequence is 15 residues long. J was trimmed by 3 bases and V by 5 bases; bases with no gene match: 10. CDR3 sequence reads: CASRSRKGQDYGYTF. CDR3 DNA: TGTGCCAGCAGATCAAGAAAAGGACAGGACTATGGCTACACCTTC.

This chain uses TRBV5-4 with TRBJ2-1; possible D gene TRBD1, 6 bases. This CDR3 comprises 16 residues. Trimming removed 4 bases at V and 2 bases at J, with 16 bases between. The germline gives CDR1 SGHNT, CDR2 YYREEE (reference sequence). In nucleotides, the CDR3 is TGTGCCAGCAGCCTAGGGACATCGGGAACCTACAATGAGCAGTTCTTC. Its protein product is CASSLGTSGTYNEQFF. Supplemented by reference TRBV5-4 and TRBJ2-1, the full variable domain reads ETGVTQSPTHLIKTRGQQVTLRCSSQSGHNTVSWYQQALGQGPQFIFQYYREEENGRGNFPPRFSGLQFPNYSSELNVNALELDDSALYLCASSLGTSGTYNEQFFGPGTRLTVL.

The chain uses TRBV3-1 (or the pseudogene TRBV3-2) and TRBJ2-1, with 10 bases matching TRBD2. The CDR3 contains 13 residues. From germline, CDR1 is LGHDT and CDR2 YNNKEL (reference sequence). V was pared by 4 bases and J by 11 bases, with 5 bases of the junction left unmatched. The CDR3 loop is CASSPTSGLQQFF. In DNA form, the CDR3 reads TGTGCCAGCAGCCCGACTAGCGGGTTGCAGCAGTTCTTC.

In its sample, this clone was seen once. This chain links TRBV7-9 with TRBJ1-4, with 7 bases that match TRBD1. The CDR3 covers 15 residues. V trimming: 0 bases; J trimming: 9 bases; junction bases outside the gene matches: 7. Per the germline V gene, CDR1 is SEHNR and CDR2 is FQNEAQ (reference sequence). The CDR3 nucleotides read TGTGCCAGCAGCTTAGCGGCAGGGGGAAGGAAAAAACTGTTTTTT. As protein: CASSLAAGGRKKLFF.

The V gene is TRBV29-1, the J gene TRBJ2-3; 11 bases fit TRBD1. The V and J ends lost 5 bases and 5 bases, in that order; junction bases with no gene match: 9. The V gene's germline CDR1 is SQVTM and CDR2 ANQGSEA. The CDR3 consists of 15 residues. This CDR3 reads CSVKRTGGIRDTQYF. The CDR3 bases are TGCAGCGTTAAAAGGACAGGGGGCATTCGAGATACGCAGTATTTT.

The CDR3 loop is CASSLAPDTSSGNTIYF. The CDR3 DNA is TGCGCCAGCAGCTTGGCCCCCGACACGAGCTCTGGAAACACCATATATTTT. This chain links TRBV5-1 with TRBJ1-3; D is undetermined. This CDR3 spans 17 amino acids. Trimming removed 0 bases at V and 0 bases at J, with 13 bases between. The germline CDR1 and CDR2 sequences are SGHRS and YFSETQ.

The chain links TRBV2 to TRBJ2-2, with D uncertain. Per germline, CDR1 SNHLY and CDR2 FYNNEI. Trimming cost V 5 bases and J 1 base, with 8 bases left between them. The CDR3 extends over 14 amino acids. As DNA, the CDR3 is TGTGCCAGCAGTACGCTGCGGAACACCGGGGAGCTGTTTTTT. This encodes CASSTLRNTGELFF. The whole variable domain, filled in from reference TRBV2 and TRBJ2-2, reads EPEVTQTPSHQVTQMGQEVILRCVPISNHLYFYWYRQILGQKVEFLVSFYNNEISEKSEIFDDQFSVERPDGSNFTLKIRSTKLEDSAMYFCASSTLRNTGELFFGEGSRLTVL.

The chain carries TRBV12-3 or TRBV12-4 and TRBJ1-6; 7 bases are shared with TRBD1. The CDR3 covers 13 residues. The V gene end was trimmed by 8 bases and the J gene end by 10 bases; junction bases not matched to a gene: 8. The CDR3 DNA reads TGTGCCAGCTCCGGACAGGAAGGGTCACCCCTCCACTTT. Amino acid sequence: CASSGQEGSPLHF.

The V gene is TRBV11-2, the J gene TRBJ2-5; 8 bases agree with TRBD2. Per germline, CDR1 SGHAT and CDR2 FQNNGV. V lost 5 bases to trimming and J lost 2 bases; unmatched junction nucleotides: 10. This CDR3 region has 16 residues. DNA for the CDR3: TGTGCCAGCAGCCCGAAGCGGGAGTTGTGGCAAGAGACCCAGTACTTC. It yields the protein CASSPKRELWQETQYF.

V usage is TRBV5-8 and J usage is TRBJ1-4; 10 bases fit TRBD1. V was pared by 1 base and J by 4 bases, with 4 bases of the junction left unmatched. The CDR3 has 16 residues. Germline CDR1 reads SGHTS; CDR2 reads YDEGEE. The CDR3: CASSLLGQGSNEKLFF. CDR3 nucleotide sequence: TGTGCCAGCAGCTTGCTGGGACAGGGGAGTAATGAAAAACTGTTTTTT.

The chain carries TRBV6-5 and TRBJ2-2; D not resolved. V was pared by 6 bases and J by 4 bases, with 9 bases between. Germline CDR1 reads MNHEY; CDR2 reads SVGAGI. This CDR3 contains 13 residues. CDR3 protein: CASSPQSTGELFF. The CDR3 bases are TGTGCCAGCAGCCCACAATCCACCGGGGAGCTGTTTTTT.

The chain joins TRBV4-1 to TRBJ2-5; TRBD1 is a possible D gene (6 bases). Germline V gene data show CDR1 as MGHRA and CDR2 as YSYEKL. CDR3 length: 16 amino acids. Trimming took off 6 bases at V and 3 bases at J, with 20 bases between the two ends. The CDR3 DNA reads TGCGCCAGCAGTACCATGTCCGGGGACACGAAAGAGACCCAGTACTTC. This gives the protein CASSTMSGDTKETQYF.

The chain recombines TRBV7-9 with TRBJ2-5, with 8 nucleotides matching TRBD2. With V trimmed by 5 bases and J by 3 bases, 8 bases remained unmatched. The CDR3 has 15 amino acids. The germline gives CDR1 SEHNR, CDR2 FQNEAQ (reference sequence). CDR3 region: CASSAQMTSEETQYF. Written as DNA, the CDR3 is TGTGCCAGCAGCGCACAAATGACTAGCGAAGAGACCCAGTACTTC. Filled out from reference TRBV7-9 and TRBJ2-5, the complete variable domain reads DTGVSQNPRHKITKRGQNVTFRCDPISEHNRLYWYRQTLGQGPEFLTYFQNEAQLEKSRLLSDRFSAERPKGSFSTLEIQRTEQGDSAMYLCASSAQMTSEETQYFGPGTRLLVL.

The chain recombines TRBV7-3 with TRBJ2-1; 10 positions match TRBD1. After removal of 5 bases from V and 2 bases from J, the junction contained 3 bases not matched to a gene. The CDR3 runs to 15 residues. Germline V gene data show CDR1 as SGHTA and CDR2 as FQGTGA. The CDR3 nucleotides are TGTGCCAGCAGCCCGACAGGGGGCCCCTACAATGAGCAGTTCTTC. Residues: CASSPTGGPYNEQFF. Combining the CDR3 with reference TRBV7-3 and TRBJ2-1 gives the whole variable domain GAGVSQTPSNKVTEKGKYVELRCDPISGHTALYWYRQSLGQGPEFLIYFQGTGAADDSGLPNDRFFAVRPEGSVSTLKIQRTERGDSAVYLCASSPTGGPYNEQFFGPGTRLTVL.

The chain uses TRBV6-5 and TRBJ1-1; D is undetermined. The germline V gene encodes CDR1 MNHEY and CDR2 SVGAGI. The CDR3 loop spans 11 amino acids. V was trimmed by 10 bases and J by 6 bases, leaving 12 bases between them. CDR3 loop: CATRGGAEAFF. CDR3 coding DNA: TGTGCCACCAGAGGAGGAGCTGAAGCTTTCTTT.

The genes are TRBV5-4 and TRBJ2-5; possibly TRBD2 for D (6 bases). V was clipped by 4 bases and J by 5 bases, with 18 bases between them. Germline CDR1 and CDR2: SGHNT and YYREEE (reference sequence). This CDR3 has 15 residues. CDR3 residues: CASSPLSGLRETQYF. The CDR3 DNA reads TGTGCCAGCAGCCCCTTAAGCGGGCTCCGGGAGACCCAGTACTTC. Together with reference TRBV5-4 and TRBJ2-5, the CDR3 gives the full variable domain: ETGVTQSPTHLIKTRGQQVTLRCSSQSGHNTVSWYQQALGQGPQFIFQYYREEENGRGNFPPRFSGLQFPNYSSELNVNALELDDSALYLCASSPLSGLRETQYFGPGTRLLVL.

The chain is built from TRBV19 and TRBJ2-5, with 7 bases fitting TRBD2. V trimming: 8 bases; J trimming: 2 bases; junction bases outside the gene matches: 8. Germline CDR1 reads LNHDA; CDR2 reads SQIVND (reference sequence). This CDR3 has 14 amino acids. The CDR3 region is CASGEGAGQETQYF. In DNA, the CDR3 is TGTGCCAGTGGGGAGGGAGCGGGACAAGAGACCCAGTACTTC.

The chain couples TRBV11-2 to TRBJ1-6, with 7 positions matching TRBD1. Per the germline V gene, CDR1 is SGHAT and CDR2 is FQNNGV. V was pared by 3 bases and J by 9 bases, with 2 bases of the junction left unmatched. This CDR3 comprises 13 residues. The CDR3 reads CASSLPGGSPLHF. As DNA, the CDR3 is TGTGCCAGCAGCTTGCCAGGGGGTTCACCCCTCCACTTT.

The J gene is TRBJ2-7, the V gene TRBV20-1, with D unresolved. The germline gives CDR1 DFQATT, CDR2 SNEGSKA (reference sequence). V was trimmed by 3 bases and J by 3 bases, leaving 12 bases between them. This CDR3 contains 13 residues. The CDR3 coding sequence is TGCAGTGCTAGTGGCTTAACTCGCTACGAGCAGTACTTC. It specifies CSASGLTRYEQYF.

Here the CDR3 reads CASSYSAGVYGYTF. The CDR3 DNA reads as TGTGCCAGCAGTTACTCGGCAGGGGTCTATGGCTACACCTTC. J is TRBJ1-2 and V is TRBV6-5, with TRBD1 as a possible D gene (6 bases). There are 14 residues in the CDR3. Trimming removed 0 bases at V and 4 bases at J, with 9 bases between. The germline V gene encodes CDR1 MNHEY and CDR2 SVGAGI.

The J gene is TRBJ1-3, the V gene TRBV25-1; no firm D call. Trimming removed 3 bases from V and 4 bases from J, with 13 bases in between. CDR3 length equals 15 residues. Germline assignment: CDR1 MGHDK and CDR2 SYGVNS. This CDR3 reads CASSDRGLSGNTIYF. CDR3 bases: TGTGCCAGCAGTGACCGGGGTCTCTCCGGAAACACCATATATTTT.

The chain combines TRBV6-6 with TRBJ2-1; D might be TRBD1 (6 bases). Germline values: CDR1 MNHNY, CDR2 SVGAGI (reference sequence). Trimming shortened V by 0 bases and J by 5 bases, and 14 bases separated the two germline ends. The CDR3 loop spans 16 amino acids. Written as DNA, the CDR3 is TGTGCCAGCAGTTACTCAGCAGGGGAAGGCCACAATGAGCAGTTCTTC. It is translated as CASSYSAGEGHNEQFF.

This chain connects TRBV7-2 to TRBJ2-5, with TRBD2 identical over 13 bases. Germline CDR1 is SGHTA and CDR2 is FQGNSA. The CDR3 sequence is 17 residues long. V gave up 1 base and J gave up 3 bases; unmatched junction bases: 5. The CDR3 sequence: CASSLVTSGRGEETQYF. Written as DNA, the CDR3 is TGTGCCAGCAGCTTAGTTACTAGCGGGAGGGGGGAAGAGACCCAGTACTTC.